A single sample gave rise to the 30 T cell receptor beta chains below, sequenced in a study of T cells in Graves' hyperthyroidism and ophthalmopathy. Amplification targeted TCR beta CDR3 regions from RNA transcripts. HTBI primers were used for first-round RT-PCR of the TCR CDR3. TCRdb recomputed calls from the multiplex PCR reads with MiXCR, one row per CDR3 protein. The table includes 500,000 to 650,000 distinct CDR3 sequences, roughly 15% detected once. The sequenced sample was blood. The receptor source for this set is a woman aged 45-65 years with Graves' ophthalmopathy.

This clonotype has ten or more counts. V is TRBV20-1 and J is TRBJ1-1; no definite D call. Trimming shortened V by 1 base and J by 1 base, and 4 bases separated the two germline ends. The V gene's germline CDR1 is DFQATT and CDR2 SNEGSKA (reference sequence). CDR3 size: 12 residues. The CDR3 region has the DNA TGCAGTGCTAGAGTCAGGAACACTGAAGCTTTCTTT. This encodes CSARVRNTEAFF.

Only a few counts were recorded for this clonotype. This chain links TRBV7-2 with TRBJ2-7; perhaps TRBD2 as D (6 bases). Per germline, CDR1 SGHTA and CDR2 FQGNSA. With 5 bases removed from V and 3 bases from J, the gap between germline ends came to 14 bases. The length of the CDR3 is 14 residues. CDR3 DNA: TGTGCCAGCAGCCCGGGAGAACCCATCTACGAGCAGTACTTC. This translates into CASSPGEPIYEQYF.

This clonotype is a singleton in its sample. The chain uses TRBV18 and TRBJ1-2; D unclear. The CDR3 runs 15 residues. Deletions cut 3 bases from V and 4 bases from J, with 15 bases between. Germline V gene data show CDR1 as KGHSH and CDR2 as LQKENI. The CDR3 sequence: CASSPHPKPLYGYTF. The CDR3 nucleotides read TGTGCCAGCTCACCCCACCCTAAACCCCTCTATGGCTACACCTTC.

This clonotype was observed at least ten times. The rearrangement joins TRBV30 to TRBJ2-3; 9 bases align to TRBD2. Germline-derived CDR1 and CDR2 are GTSNPN and SVGIG (reference sequence). The CDR3 is made up of 16 amino acids. V dropped 0 bases and J dropped 1; count of bases not matched to a gene: 5. The CDR3 sequence: CAWSVGLAPRTDTQYF. The CDR3 DNA reads as TGTGCCTGGAGTGTGGGACTAGCACCTCGCACAGATACGCAGTATTTT.

The J gene is TRBJ2-7, the V gene TRBV4-1; D gene unclear. V lost 1 base to trimming and J lost 6 bases, with 13 bases between them. The CDR3 consists of 14 residues. CDR1 is MGHRA and CDR2 is YSYEKL in the germline V gene. The CDR3 bases are TGCGCCAGCAGCCAAGCGGAACACAGATCCGAGCAGTACTTC. Translation gives CASSQAEHRSEQYF.

The sample holds a few counts of this clonotype. The chain employs TRBV27 and TRBJ1-1, with D maybe TRBD1 (5 bases). V lost 2 bases to trimming and J lost 7 bases, with 11 bases between them. This CDR3 is built from 13 residues. Germline V gene lookup returns CDR1 MNHEY and CDR2 SMNVEV (reference sequence). This chain's CDR3 is CASSLNYQGEAFF. CDR3 sequence (DNA): TGTGCCAGCAGTTTAAACTACCAGGGTGAAGCTTTCTTT.

Notes on this clonotype: One end of the junction does not line up with germline, which may come from a read error. The chain couples TRBV6-9 to TRBJ2-7, with D maybe TRBD1 (5 bases). Germline V gene data show CDR1 as MNHGY and CDR2 as SVAAGI. The CDR3 extends over 13 amino acids. In nucleotides, the CDR3 is TGTACCAGCAGTTCACAGGACTCCTACGAGCAGTACTTC. Protein product: CTSSSQDSYEQYF.

This clonotype has ten or more counts. The CDR3, as DNA: TGCAGCGTCACCGCCCTAAACAGGGGAGACACTGAAGCTTTCTTT. This codes for CSVTALNRGDTEAFF. The V gene is TRBV29-1, the J gene TRBJ1-1; 7 bases are a match to TRBD1. Looked up from germline, CDR1 is SQVTM and CDR2 is ANQGSEA. CDR3 size: 15 residues. The J segment lost 3 bases and the V segment lost 6 bases, leaving 13 bases of the junction unmatched.

This clonotype has at least ten counts. This chain connects TRBV12-3 or TRBV12-4 to TRBJ2-3; D not certain. The ends were cut back, 4 bases at V and 4 bases at J, with 6 bases in the middle. The CDR3 contains 12 residues. The CDR3 nucleotides are TGTGCCAGCAGTTACAGAGCAGATACGCAGTATTTT. Protein sequence: CASSYRADTQYF.

This clonotype was seen at least ten times. The chain is built from TRBV27 and TRBJ1-5; D is uncertain. CDR1 is MNHEY and CDR2 is SMNVEV in the germline V gene (reference sequence). This CDR3 is built from 13 residues. The V gene lost 4 bases and the J gene lost 4 bases, with 8 bases spanning the gap. CDR3 DNA sequence: TGTGCCAGCAGTTCGTCGCGAAATCAGCCCCAGCATTTT. Translation gives CASSSSRNQPQHF.

At least ten counts were recorded for this clonotype. The chain couples TRBV28 to TRBJ1-1; 11 bases align to TRBD1. The CDR3 is made up of 14 amino acids. CDR1 is MDHEN, CDR2 SYDVKM, per germline. Unmatched junction bases numbered 2, after V lost 3 bases and J lost 5 bases. CDR3: CASSFRDRGTEAFF. The CDR3 region has the DNA TGTGCCAGCAGTTTCCGGGACAGGGGGACTGAAGCTTTCTTT.

This clonotype was recorded a few times. The chain combines TRBV28 with TRBJ2-1; TRBD1 aligns across 7 bases. With 6 bases clipped from V and 8 bases from J, the junction kept 13 bases outside the gene matches. CDR1 and CDR2 (germline): MDHEN, SYDVKM. This CDR3 is built from 15 residues. The CDR3 loop reads CASRQRQGSFDEQFF. CDR3 DNA: TGTGCCAGCAGACAAAGACAGGGTTCGTTCGATGAGCAGTTCTTC.

This clonotype was recorded only once. A much larger clone is a single base away; this may be a read error. V usage is TRBV30 and J usage is TRBJ2-2; D tentatively fits TRBD1 or TRBD2 (5 bases each). This CDR3 spans 13 amino acids. Germline-derived CDR1 and CDR2 are GTSNPN and SVGIG (reference sequence). V was pared by 0 bases and J by 7 bases, with 9 bases between. CDR3 in DNA: TGTGCCTGGAGTGTTTTGAGGGGCGGGGAGCTGTTTTTT. Encoded protein: CAWSVLRGGELFF.

This clonotype was found many times. The V and J genes are TRBV10-3 and TRBJ2-5; 7 positions agree with TRBD2. The trim removed 3 bases at V and 5 bases at J, leaving 12 bases unmatched. Germline CDR1 reads ENHRY; CDR2 reads SYGVKD. CDR3 length equals 16 residues. The CDR3 sequence is CAISDSRLAVPETQYF. In DNA, the CDR3 is TGTGCCATCAGTGATTCCCGACTAGCTGTCCCTGAGACCCAGTACTTC.

Ten or more counts support this clonotype. The J gene is TRBJ2-3, the V gene TRBV12-3 or TRBV12-4, with a possible D match to TRBD2 (6 bases). V was cut by 6 bases and J by 0 bases, with 13 bases left in between. The CDR3 is 15 amino acids. The CDR3 reads CASSPLAASTDTQYF. As DNA, the CDR3 is TGTGCCAGCAGCCCACTAGCAGCTAGCACAGATACGCAGTATTTT.

This clonotype appeared a few times. V usage is TRBV4-1 and J usage is TRBJ1-2; no reliable D call. Per germline, CDR1 MGHRA and CDR2 YSYEKL. V was shortened by 1 base and J by 4 bases, with 22 bases between the two germline ends. The CDR3 runs 18 residues. CDR3 DNA: TGCGCCAGCAGCCAAGTGCTCACCGCAGCCCTGGAGGGCTATGGCTACACCTTC. Translation gives CASSQVLTAALEGYGYTF.

This clonotype was counted at least ten times. This sequence joins TRBV20-1 and TRBJ2-1; the match to TRBD2 covers 13 bases. CDR1 is DFQATT and CDR2 is SNEGSKA in the germline V gene (reference sequence). V dropped 4 bases and J dropped 6; count of bases not matched to a gene: 6. The CDR3 loop spans 15 amino acids. CDR3 DNA sequence: TGCAGTGCTACCACCGGGACTAGCGGGGTCAATGAGCAGTTCTTC. It translates to CSATTGTSGVNEQFF.

This clonotype was detected only a few times. The rearrangement uses TRBV10-2 and TRBJ2-7; D not resolved. Germline lookup yields CDR1 WSHSY and CDR2 SAAADI. Trimming cost V 2 bases and J 6 bases, with 5 bases left between them. This CDR3 region has 11 residues. The CDR3 sequence: CASSEPGEQYF. CDR3 DNA: TGCGCCAGCAGTGAGCCCGGCGAGCAGTACTTC.

The rearrangement joins TRBV19 to TRBJ2-1; TRBD2 agrees at 7 bases. In germline, CDR1 is LNHDA, CDR2 SQIVND (reference sequence). The CDR3 is 15 amino acids. With V trimmed by 4 bases and J by 3 bases, 6 bases remained unmatched. The CDR3 spells CASSTLWTSYNEQFF. The CDR3 nucleotides are TGTGCCAGTAGTACCCTTTGGACTAGCTACAATGAGCAGTTCTTC.

The chain joins TRBV5-1 to TRBJ2-5; 7 bases are shared with TRBD2. Germline CDR1 reads SGHRS; CDR2 reads YFSETQ. V was pared by 4 bases and J by 5 bases, with 5 bases of the junction left unmatched. This CDR3 is 13 amino acids long. As DNA, the CDR3 is TGCGCCAGCAGCGAGCGGGATAGGGAGACCCAGTACTTC. Protein product: CASSERDRETQYF.

The table lists this clonotype with many counts. The V and J genes are TRBV20-1 and TRBJ2-7; 9 bases line up with TRBD2. This CDR3 region has 15 residues. Per the germline V gene, CDR1 is DFQATT and CDR2 is SNEGSKA (reference sequence). V trimming: 6 bases; J trimming: 4 bases; junction bases outside the gene matches: 13. CDR3 DNA: TGCAGTGCGGCCTTTAGCGGGAGCGGTGTTTACGAGCAGTACTTC. Translated: CSAAFSGSGVYEQYF.

There are a few counts of this clonotype. The rearrangement joins TRBV29-1 to TRBJ2-4, with TRBD1 matching 7 bases. There are 14 residues in the CDR3. In germline, CDR1 is SQVTM, CDR2 ANQGSEA. V was clipped by 6 bases and J by 1 base; unmatched bases: 6. The CDR3 sequence: CSVRQGTAKNIQYF. DNA of the CDR3: TGCAGCGTACGACAGGGAACGGCCAAAAACATTCAGTACTTC.

As concerns this clonotype: This likely comes from a read error, as the CDR3 has no conserved phenylalanine or tryptophan at its end. V and J are TRBV30 and TRBJ1-6; TRBD1 aligns across 8 bases. Germline CDR1 reads GTSNPN; CDR2 reads SVGIG (reference sequence). The CDR3 runs 18 residues. V lost 2 bases to trimming and J lost 0 bases; unmatched junction nucleotides: 9. DNA of the CDR3: TGTGCCTGGAGTACGCGGACAGGGCTAAGCTCCTATAATTCACCCCTCCACTCT. Translating gives CAWSTRTGLSSYNSPLHS.

This clonotype was seen a handful of times. The rearrangement joins TRBV9 to TRBJ2-3; maybe TRBD2 (6 bases). The CDR3 contains 14 residues. Germline V gives CDR1 SGDLS, CDR2 YYNGEE. V lost 0 bases and J lost 3, with 8 bases in between. The CDR3 is CASSVVGRTDTQYF. The CDR3 DNA follows: TGTGCCAGCAGCGTAGTTGGGAGGACAGATACGCAGTATTTT.

This clonotype was seen repeatedly, ten times or more. The chain couples TRBV24-1 to TRBJ2-7, with a tentative D call TRBD1 (5 bases). Germline CDR1 and CDR2: KGHDR and SFDVKD. V was shortened by 3 bases and J by 4 bases, with 6 bases between the two germline ends. The CDR3 sequence is 12 residues long. Written as DNA, the CDR3 is TGTGCCACCAGTGATACAGGATACGAGCAGTACTTC. Translating it yields CATSDTGYEQYF.

The gene calls are TRBV18 and TRBJ2-7; the D is unclear. Germline values: CDR1 KGHSH, CDR2 LQKENI. V gave up 8 bases and J gave up 3 bases, with 14 bases separating them. The CDR3 has 13 amino acids. CDR3 nucleotide sequence: TGTGCCAGCATAAGCGAGGTAGACTACGAGCAGTACTTC. The encoded protein is CASISEVDYEQYF.

The V gene is TRBV4-2, the J gene TRBJ1-1, with TRBD1 identical over 8 bases. After removal of 4 bases from V and 3 bases from J, the junction contained 10 bases not matched to a gene. The CDR3 extends over 16 amino acids. Per the germline V gene, CDR1 is LGHNA and CDR2 is YNFKEQ. Written as DNA, the CDR3 is TGTGCCAGCAGCCCGGGCCCAGGGGGCGCGGACACTGAAGCTTTCTTT. Translation gives CASSPGPGGADTEAFF.

This clonotype occurred many times. The genes are TRBV3-1 and TRBJ2-1; D is possibly TRBD2 (6 bases). V gave up 0 bases and J gave up 1 base, with 10 bases separating them. Per the germline V gene, CDR1 is LGHDT and CDR2 is YNNKEL (reference sequence). CDR3 length equals 16 residues. The CDR3 DNA sequence: TGTGCCAGCAGCCAAGAAACGGGAGTGTCCTACAATGAGCAGTTCTTC. It yields the protein CASSQETGVSYNEQFF.

The chain's CDR3 is CASRPHLSDTQYF. The CDR3 coding sequence is TGCGCCAGCAGACCCCACCTTTCAGATACGCAGTATTTT. The chain links TRBV4-1 to TRBJ2-3; unclear D gene. Trimming shortened V by 6 bases and J by 4 bases, and 11 bases separated the two germline ends. This CDR3 contains 13 residues. Germline V lookup: CDR1 MGHRA, CDR2 YSYEKL.

This clonotype was recorded a few times. V gene TRBV6-1 combines with J gene TRBJ2-1, with 9 bases fitting TRBD1. CDR3 length: 15 amino acids. Per germline, CDR1 MNHNS and CDR2 SASEGT. The J segment lost 7 bases and the V segment lost 5 bases, leaving 9 bases of the junction unmatched. The CDR3 nucleotides read TGTGCCAGCAGTTATAGGGGACAGGGCAAGAATGAGCAGTTCTTC. Translated: CASSYRGQGKNEQFF.